This T cell receptor beta chain was identified in a study of a mutant IDH1 vaccine in newly diagnosed glioma (dated by TCRdb to the early 2020s). Background for the entire study: Vaccination began 4-6 weeks after radiotherapy alone, or alongside temozolomide cycles in the chemotherapy-containing groups. The week-35 safety follow-up took place at visit V12, and the week-47 end of study took place at visit V13. For exploratory analyses, longitudinal TCRB deep sequencing was carried out in approximately 25 treated patients wherever samples were available. Peripheral blood was drawn at six visits: V03 (baseline), V05, V07, V10, V12 and V13. Of the approximately 35 treated patients, around 62% were male and 37.5% were female, and a mean age of 40.4 years was recorded. Before enrollment, patients had received standard therapy of radiotherapy alone, temozolomide alone, or radiochemotherapy with temozolomide; most received the combination. The full study reports these points: According to the authors, sample limitations meant that analyses of patient blood samples could not be reproduced. PBMC samples for TCRB deep sequencing were selected based on availability. Changes in the top peripheral T cell clonotypes picked up by TCRB sequencing did not appear to be linked to pseudoprogression. Immune responses induced by the vaccine were seen in 90% to 95% of patients across multiple MHC alleles.

The library was generated by the immunoSEQ multiplex PCR assay. The hsTCRB Kit was used according to the manufacturer's protocol to amplify rearranged TCR beta chain sequences. Sequencing of TCRB libraries was carried out on an Illumina MiSeq. In the original analysis: The kit vendor's proprietary platform handled demultiplexing, trimming and gene mapping. The table comes from immuneACCESS by way of TCRdb, which keeps in-frame sequences with V and J called. Part of the clones is missing from these tables; in studies checked, under half for an unresolved V gene and the rest for unknown reasons. V, J and clone size were drawn from that table, and D and trimming were deduced from the DNA. The sample data list fewer than 30,000 clones, and less than 85% of these were observed just once. The ten biggest clones cover about a third of the sample. In the case of this clone: The target of this receptor is not known. Base-call qualities are not available, and no considerably larger clone is one nucleotide away.

What the time point label conveys for this sample: week 35, safety follow-up. Every vaccine dose consisted of 300 ug of a 20-mer mutant IDH1 peptide in Montanide, administered subcutaneously together with topical imiquimod. Patients received eight vaccinations in weeks 1, 3, 5, 7, 11, 15, 19 and 23, corresponding to visits V03 through V10. Newly diagnosed WHO grade 3 or 4 IDH1-mutant astrocytomas showing loss of nuclear ATRX were present in the donors. The samples were drawn from NOA16, a multicentre, single-arm, open-label phase I trial in Germany that tested a mutant IDH1 peptide vaccine in humans for the first time. Genomic DNA for TCRB sequencing was extracted from EDTA blood using the DNeasy Blood and Tissue Kit. Sequenced material: PBMCs, taken from a glioma patient whose treatment included an IDH1 peptide vaccine. The clonotype comes from a young man with glioma.

In nucleotides, the sequence is TGCGCCAGCAGTGATCGGACCAGCGGCCTCACAGATACGCAGTATTTT. Translated, this gives CASSDRTSGLTDTQYF. The rearranged segments are TRBV10-1 and TRBJ2-3; TRBD2 is a possible D gene, resting on 5 matching bases. V is cut by 3 bases and J by 2 bases, and the space between the germline ends is 15 bases. There are 16 amino acids in the CDR3, from cysteine to phenylalanine inclusive. Here the CDR3 DNA is all that survives: 48 bases in frame from base 1. Sequences WNHNN (CDR1) and SYGVQD (CDR2) are obtained from the germline V gene (reference sequence).